This is a list of T cell receptor beta chains from one sample in a study of T-cell reconstitution after alpha-beta-depleted transplantation in children. MiXCR, applied by TCRdb to the PCR reads, yields one record per CDR3 protein. The repertoire holds about 78,000 distinct CDR3 sequences, 11% to 15% seen once, with less than 35% in the top ten. This specimen was PBMCs, mostly from graft donor cells, taken 180 days after TCRalphabeta/CD19-depleted stem cell transplant. The receptors were sampled from a male patient between 2 and 10 years old who had a stem cell transplant for acute lymphoblastic leukemia, so the T cells may come from the graft donor. Both conserved end residues are part of each CDR3.

j_call	v_call	cdr3_aa
TRBJ2-1	TRBV20-1	CSARATTNEQFF
TRBJ2-3	TRBV7-2	CASSSSGADTQYF
TRBJ1-4	TRBV20-1	CSARGGGEKLFF
TRBJ2-3	TRBV20-1	CSAIIRADTQYF
TRBJ1-6	TRBV7-6	CASSLVGGSYNSPLHF
TRBJ2-7	TRBV24-1	CATSDLNGEQYF
TRBJ1-2	TRBV25-1	CASSDYRVLPHGYTF
TRBJ2-4	TRBV20-1	CSAALVLAKNIQYF
TRBJ2-1	TRBV6-4	CASSETSGGPYNEQFF
TRBJ2-5	TRBV10-3	CAIRAGTFQETQYF
TRBJ1-2	TRBV20-1	CSARVGNFNYGYTF
TRBJ2-5	TRBV10-3	CAISESGGRGETQYF
TRBJ2-1	TRBV6-1	CSSSPAGGPYNEQFF
TRBJ2-3	TRBV7-2	CASSHQRLGRTDTQYF
TRBJ1-1	TRBV7-3	CASSLTAGMNTEAFF
TRBJ2-7	TRBV12-3/TRBV12-4	CASSLQPTGEQYF
TRBJ1-1	TRBV5-3	CARSFGDRGLDTEAFF
TRBJ2-7	TRBV5-1	CASSLEGGTSYEQYF
TRBJ2-3	TRBV7-9	CASSVSGGKADTQYF
TRBJ1-2	TRBV10-3	CAIGPTGYGYTF
TRBJ2-7	TRBV29-1	CSGTGASSYEQYF
TRBJ2-1	TRBV6-2/TRBV6-3	CASPRRYNEQFF
TRBJ1-6	TRBV28	CASSSVGLPLHF